These T cell receptor beta chains were read from a single sample in a study of T-cell reconstitution after alpha-beta-depleted transplantation in children. TCRdb re-called the PCR reads with MiXCR, one entry per CDR3 protein. The sample carries under 850,000 distinct CDR3 sequences, around 13% recorded once. Sequenced material: PBMCs, taken before TCRalphabeta/CD19-depleted stem cell transplant. These receptors came from a girl aged 2-10 years with congenital amegakaryocytic thrombocytopenia, due to receive a stem cell transplant. CDR3s include the opening cysteine and the closing phenylalanine or tryptophan. A D gene is named only where the DNA matches it firmly. Where a row states a size, it is once, few, many or the class of an expanded clone; other rows omit it.

J gene: TRBJ2-1; V gene: TRBV20-1; D gene: .; clone size: many; CDR3 protein: CSAVDYNEQFF; CDR3 DNA: TGCAGTGCCGTCGATTACAATGAGCAGTTCTTC
J gene: TRBJ2-1; V gene: TRBV12-3/TRBV12-4; D gene: .; clone size: .; CDR3 protein: CAFSLTSLANYPNYNEQFF; CDR3 DNA: TGTGCCTTCTCCCTGACTTCACTAGCCAACTATCCTAATTACAATGAGCAGTTCTTC
J gene: TRBJ2-5; V gene: TRBV29-1; D gene: .; clone size: many; CDR3 protein: CSVELTEPPMAQYF; CDR3 DNA: TGCAGCGTTGAACTAACAGAGCCCCCAATGGCCCAGTACTTC
J gene: TRBJ2-7; V gene: TRBV20-1; D gene: .; clone size: .; CDR3 protein: CSAISSGQGSNEQYF; CDR3 DNA: TGCAGTGCCATCTCGTCGGGGCAGGGGTCCAACGAGCAGTACTTC
J gene: TRBJ2-1; V gene: TRBV27; D gene: TRBD2; clone size: many; CDR3 protein: CASSRMGGSSYNEQFF; CDR3 DNA: TGTGCCAGCAGCCGGATGGGCGGGAGCTCCTACAATGAGCAGTTCTTC
J gene: TRBJ2-1; V gene: TRBV7-9; D gene: TRBD2; clone size: few; CDR3 protein: CASLGTSGYNEQFF; CDR3 DNA: TGTGCCAGCTTAGGGACTAGCGGATACAATGAGCAGTTCTTC
J gene: TRBJ2-4; V gene: TRBV4-2; D gene: .; clone size: many; CDR3 protein: CASSQALLLAKNIQYF; CDR3 DNA: TGTGCCAGCAGCCAGGCTTTACTGTTAGCCAAAAACATTCAGTACTTC
J gene: TRBJ2-7; V gene: TRBV18; D gene: .; clone size: few; CDR3 protein: CASSPRVTGDNWSEQYF; CDR3 DNA: TGTGCCAGCTCACCACGGGTAACAGGCGACAATTGGTCCGAGCAGTACTTC
J gene: TRBJ2-7; V gene: TRBV10-3; D gene: .; clone size: few; CDR3 protein: CAMSEGRQRGYEQYF; CDR3 DNA: TGTGCCATGAGCGAGGGCAGGCAGAGAGGCTACGAGCAGTACTTC
J gene: TRBJ2-1; V gene: TRBV12-3/TRBV12-4; D gene: TRBD2; clone size: .; CDR3 protein: CASNPRDYPYNEQFF; CDR3 DNA: TGTGCCAGCAACCCCCGGGACTACCCATACAATGAGCAGTTCTTC
J gene: TRBJ2-3; V gene: TRBV11-2; D gene: TRBD2; clone size: .; CDR3 protein: CASSPWTSQDTQYF; CDR3 DNA: TGTGCCAGCAGCCCTTGGACTAGTCAAGATACGCAGTATTTT
J gene: TRBJ2-1; V gene: TRBV3-1; D gene: TRBD1; clone size: .; CDR3 protein: CACTKLGQGAVSISAEQFF; CDR3 DNA: TGTGCCTGCACCAAGTTGGGACAGGGGGCGGTTTCAATCTCCGCTGAGCAGTTCTTC
J gene: TRBJ2-1; V gene: TRBV7-9; D gene: .; clone size: many; CDR3 protein: CASSLDLVVVDGEQFF; CDR3 DNA: TGTGCCAGCAGCTTAGATCTAGTAGTGGTAGACGGTGAGCAGTTCTTC
J gene: TRBJ2-2; V gene: TRBV5-1; D gene: .; clone size: many; CDR3 protein: CASSLVTDWINTGELFF; CDR3 DNA: TGCGCCAGCAGCTTGGTGACGGACTGGATAAACACCGGGGAGCTGTTTTTT
J gene: TRBJ2-6; V gene: TRBV20-1; D gene: .; clone size: many; CDR3 protein: CSAREVGGANVLTF; CDR3 DNA: TGCAGTGCTAGAGAAGTCGGTGGGGCCAACGTCCTGACTTTC
J gene: TRBJ2-1; V gene: TRBV7-8; D gene: .; clone size: many; CDR3 protein: CASSSGWEDEQFF; CDR3 DNA: TGTGCCAGCAGCTCAGGCTGGGAGGATGAGCAGTTCTTC
J gene: TRBJ1-5; V gene: TRBV7-2; D gene: .; clone size: .; CDR3 protein: CASSLAGMQPQHF; CDR3 DNA: TGTGCCAGCAGCTTAGCAGGGATGCAGCCCCAGCATTTT